Listed here are 14 T cell receptor beta chains from one sample, sequenced in a study of identical twins. TCRdb fed the 5' RACE reads into MiXCR, producing one record per CDR3 protein. Of about 550,000 distinct CDR3 sequences detected, 20% to 25% appear once; the ten largest clones hold approximately 0.52%. The same data also contributed to another study, on yellow fever vaccine responses in identical twins.

Sequenced material: CD4+ T cells sorted from blood. These receptors originate from a woman under 30 in good health.

On this clonotype: Because the CDR3's place on the DNA is in doubt, the DNA is left out and the CDR3 is given as listed by TCRdb. The chain has TRBV10-1 and TRBJ2-5; no check of the table's D call, TRBD2, against the DNA was made. Germline V CDR1 and CDR2: WNHNN, SYGVQD (reference sequence). Both ends counted, the CDR3 spans 16 residues. CDR3 region: CASSDSSSGARETQYF.

The rearrangement uses TRBV24-1 and TRBJ1-1; TRBD1 aligns across 7 bases. CDR3 length: 16 amino acids. Germline lookup yields CDR1 KGHDR and CDR2 SFDVKD. V gave up 7 bases and J gave up 3 bases; unmatched junction bases: 13. CDR3 nucleotides: TGTGCCACCAGGGACTCCAGAACAGGGGAGGACACTGAAGCTTTCTTT. Encoded protein: CATRDSRTGEDTEAFF.

The chain recombines TRBV12-3 or TRBV12-4 with TRBJ1-4; the D is unclear. The CDR3 spans 15 residues. V lost 7 bases, J lost 4 bases, and 16 bases lay in between. The CDR3 spells CASTRWGSGNEKLFF. In DNA, the CDR3 is TGTGCCAGCACCCGATGGGGTTCGGGTAATGAAAAACTGTTTTTT.

CDR3 DNA sequence: TGTGCCACCAGTGAGAAGGAAAGAGCCTACGAGCAGTACGTC. Protein: CATSEKERAYEQYV. The rearrangement uses TRBV10-3 and TRBJ2-7; D not certain. In germline, CDR1 is ENHRY, CDR2 SYGVKD. The CDR3 has 14 residues.

This chain joins TRBV12-3 or TRBV12-4 and TRBJ1-1; possibly TRBD1 for D (6 bases). V lost 6 bases, J lost 2 bases, and 16 bases lay in between. CDR3 length: 15 amino acids. CDR3 in amino acids: CASRRQVGENTEAFF. The DNA for the CDR3 is TGTGCCAGCAGAAGACAGGTAGGGGAAAACACTGAAGCTTTCTTT.

The rearrangement joins TRBV7-9 to TRBJ2-4; D tentatively reads TRBD1 or TRBD2 (5 bases each). The germline V gene encodes CDR1 SEHNR and CDR2 FQNEAQ (reference sequence). This CDR3 region has 14 residues. The V gene lost 2 bases and the J gene lost 8 bases, with 13 bases spanning the gap. DNA of the CDR3: TGTGCCAGCAGCTTAAGGGACGCAAGCGACATTCAGTACTTC. Protein sequence: CASSLRDASDIQYF. Variable domain in full (rest from reference TRBV7-9 and TRBJ2-4): DTGVSQNPRHKITKRGQNVTFRCDPISEHNRLYWYRQTLGQGPEFLTYFQNEAQLEKSRLLSDRFSAERPKGSFSTLEIQRTEQGDSAMYLCASSLRDASDIQYFGAGTRLSVL.

This clonotype was found a few times. The rearrangement uses TRBV4-1 and TRBJ1-4, with D uncertain. This CDR3 is 15 amino acids long. V dropped 2 bases and J dropped 3 bases, with 10 bases sitting between them. CDR1 is MGHRA and CDR2 is YSYEKL in the germline V gene. The CDR3 here is CASSQLGVSNEKLFF. In nucleotides, the CDR3 is TGCGCCAGCAGCCAACTCGGGGTATCTAATGAAAAACTGTTTTTT.

This clonotype was counted between two and nine times. This chain joins TRBV12-3 or TRBV12-4 and TRBJ2-1; D possibly uses TRBD1 or TRBD2 (7 bases each). The CDR3 has 13 amino acids. V gave up 5 bases and J gave up 9 bases, with 14 bases separating them. Here the CDR3 reads CASSPGGVAEQFF. The CDR3 nucleotides read TGTGCCAGCAGTCCAGGGGGGGTGGCTGAGCAGTTCTTC.

This clonotype was observed at least ten times. The chain couples TRBV24-1 to TRBJ2-1; a possible D gene is TRBD1 (5 bases). Germline CDR1 KGHDR, CDR2 SFDVKD. Trimming stripped 5 bases from V and 2 bases from J, with 12 bases between. This CDR3 has 15 amino acids. CDR3 residues: CATSGGKDTYNEQFF. The CDR3 DNA follows: TGTGCCACCAGTGGGGGAAAGGACACCTACAATGAGCAGTTCTTC.

A few counts support this clonotype. The gene calls are TRBV4-1 and TRBJ1-4; D remains ambiguous. V was trimmed by 0 bases and J by 4 bases, leaving 9 bases between them. Germline CDR1 and CDR2: MGHRA and YSYEKL. The length of the CDR3 is 15 residues. The CDR3 coding sequence is TGCGCCAGCAGCCAAGATCCCCGGAATAATGAAAAACTGTTTTTT. This gives the protein CASSQDPRNNEKLFF.

V gene TRBV6-1 combines with J gene TRBJ2-7, with D perhaps matching TRBD1 (5 bases). Germline V gene lookup returns CDR1 MNHNS and CDR2 SASEGT. V lost 7 bases, J lost 2 bases, and 15 bases lay in between. The CDR3 covers 14 residues. The CDR3 DNA reads TGTGCCAGCAAAAGGGCCAGGGATACCTACGAGCAGTACGTC. It specifies CASKRARDTYEQYV.

This rearrangement joins TRBV12-3 or TRBV12-4 to TRBJ2-1, with TRBD2 matching 8 bases. V lost 6 bases and J lost 4; bases outside the gene matches: 11. The CDR3 covers 16 residues. This chain's CDR3 is CASRRTTGTRYNEQFF. The CDR3 bases are TGTGCCAGCAGAAGAACCACCGGGACTAGATACAATGAGCAGTTCTTC.

The chain uses TRBV27 and TRBJ2-1; tentative D call: TRBD2 (6 bases). CDR1 and CDR2 (germline): MNHEY, SMNVEV (reference sequence). Trimming stripped 5 bases from V and 7 bases from J, with 18 bases between. This CDR3 spans 15 amino acids. The CDR3 coding sequence is TGTGCCAGCAGTCCTCCTGCGGGATTCGTAAATGAGCAGTTCTTC. Amino acid sequence: CASSPPAGFVNEQFF.

The rearrangement joins TRBV9 to TRBJ2-1; maybe TRBD2 (6 bases). The germline CDR1 and CDR2 sequences are SGDLS and YYNGEE. The V and J ends lost 0 bases and 14 bases respectively, with 15 bases between them. There are 13 residues in the CDR3. The CDR3 bases are TGTGCCAGCAGCGTAGACCCTGATAGCGGAGAGTTCTTC. This codes for CASSVDPDSGEFF. Combining the CDR3 with reference TRBV9 and TRBJ2-1 gives the whole variable domain DSGVTQTPKHLITATGQRVTLRCSPRSGDLSVYWYQQSLDQGLQFLIQYYNGEERAKGNILERFSAQQFPDLHSELNLSSLELGDSALYFCASSVDPDSGEFFGPGTRLTVL.